Listed below are T cell receptor beta chains from one sample, sequenced in a study of beta chain features in type 1 diabetes. The assay was immunoSEQ multiplex PCR, and TCRdb's table has in-frame clones only and misses some. The sample records approximately 46,000 clones, about 48% being singletons. Sequenced input: stem cell memory CD4+ T cells from blood. These receptors were collected from a young man with type 1 diabetes. Both conserved end residues are trimmed from each CDR3.

J | V | CDR3
TRBJ2-1 | TRBV27 | ASSVEGGFSLHEQF
TRBJ2-5 | TRBV9 | ASSPGAKGETQY
TRBJ1-2 | TRBV28 | ASSSPGQGPSNYGYT
TRBJ2-7 | TRBV2 | ASSSQSYEQY
TRBJ1-1 | TRBV28 | ASRRKLSTEAF
TRBJ2-1 | TRBV15 | ATSKEQGAYTYNEQF
TRBJ2-2 | TRBV9 | ASSVDPGGKTGELF
TRBJ1-1 | TRBV9 | ASSVGRLSTEAF
TRBJ1-1 | TRBV5-1 | ASSFEGLRAEAF
TRBJ2-7 | TRBV6-6 | ASSYPGGRTPYEQY
TRBJ2-1 | TRBV28 | ASRNPGLAAYNEQF
TRBJ2-7 | TRBV7-2 | ASSLGQGRYEQY
TRBJ1-2 | TRBV6-5 | ASRYDTLNYGYT
TRBJ2-1 | TRBV7-9 | ATSRSTGGQVEQF
TRBJ2-7 | TRBV16 | ASSPHRAGGAEQY
TRBJ2-5 | TRBV19 | ASSKGGLQETQY
TRBJ2-2 | TRBV9 | ASSPRVSGREPTGELF
TRBJ1-1 | TRBV7-2 | ASSLGASRNTEAF
TRBJ1-5 | TRBV5-1 | ASSLSDPRLDQPQH
TRBJ2-1 | TRBV6-6 | ASSYLGTGGYNEQF
TRBJ2-1 | TRBV9 | ASSRTGSSYNEQF
TRBJ2-3 | TRBV6-6 | ASSPIKTHYLRAQY
TRBJ2-3 | TRBV7-9 | ASSTKGPLNTQY
TRBJ2-3 | TRBV13 | ASTTITNTDTQY
TRBJ2-1 | TRBV11-2 | ASRGLGAGDTEQF
TRBJ1-1 | TRBV6-5 | ASSPSAGMLEAF
TRBJ2-1 | TRBV21-1 | ASSKDGLANNFLF